This T cell receptor (beta chain) comes out of a study of blood T cell repertoires in COVID-19. From germline, CDR1 is KGHDR and CDR2 SFDVKD. The CDR3 has 12 amino acids. V lost 10 bases, J lost 3 bases, and 4 bases stayed unmatched. Generated by immunoSEQ multiplex PCR, the TCRdb table keeps only in-frame clones and is missing some. The sample consists of a few hundred thousand clones, approximately 90% of them appearing once. Sequenced input: PBMCs or T cells enriched from blood (not recorded which). The clonotype comes from a man aged 25 to 40 who had recovered from COVID-19. The chain couples TRBV24-1 to TRBJ1-2, with 7 bases that match TRBD1. The chain's CDR3 is CATQGTDYGYTF. The CDR3, as DNA: TGTGCCACTCAAGGGACAGACTATGGCTACACCTTC.